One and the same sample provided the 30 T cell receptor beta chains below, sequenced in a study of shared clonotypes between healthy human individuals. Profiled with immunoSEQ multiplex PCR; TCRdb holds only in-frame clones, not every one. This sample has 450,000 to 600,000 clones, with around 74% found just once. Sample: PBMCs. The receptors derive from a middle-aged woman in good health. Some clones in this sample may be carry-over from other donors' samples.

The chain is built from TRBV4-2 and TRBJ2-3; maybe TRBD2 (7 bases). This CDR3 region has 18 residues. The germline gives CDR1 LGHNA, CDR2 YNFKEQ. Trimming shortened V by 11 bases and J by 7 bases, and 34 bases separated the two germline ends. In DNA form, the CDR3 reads TGTGCCCCAGGGGAGGGACCACGGTACCGGGCCCGTGTCTATACGCAGTATTTT. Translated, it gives CAPGEGPRYRARVYTQYF.

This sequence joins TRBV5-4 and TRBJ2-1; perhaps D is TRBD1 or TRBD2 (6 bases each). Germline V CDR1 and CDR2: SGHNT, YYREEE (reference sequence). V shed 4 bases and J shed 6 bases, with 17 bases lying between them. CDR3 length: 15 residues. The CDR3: CASSQQGGGGNEQFF. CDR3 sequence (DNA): TGTGCCAGCAGCCAACAGGGAGGAGGTGGCAATGAGCAGTTCTTC.

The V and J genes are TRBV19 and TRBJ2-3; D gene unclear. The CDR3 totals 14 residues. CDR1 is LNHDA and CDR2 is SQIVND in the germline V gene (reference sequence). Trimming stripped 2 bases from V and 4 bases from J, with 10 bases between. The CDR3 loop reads CASSISVRSDTQYF. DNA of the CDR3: TGTGCCAGTAGTATAAGCGTTCGTTCAGATACGCAGTATTTT.

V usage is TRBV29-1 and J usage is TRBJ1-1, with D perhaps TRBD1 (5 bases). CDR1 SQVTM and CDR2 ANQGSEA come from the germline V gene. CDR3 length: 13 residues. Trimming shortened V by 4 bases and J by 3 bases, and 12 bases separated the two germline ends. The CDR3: CSVVETAYTEAFF. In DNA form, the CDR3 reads TGCAGCGTTGTTGAGACAGCATACACTGAAGCTTTCTTT. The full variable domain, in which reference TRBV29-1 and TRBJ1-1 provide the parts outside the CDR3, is SAVISQKPSRDICQRGTSLTIQCQVDSQVTMMFWYRQQPGQSLTLIATANQGSEATYESGFVIDKFPISRPNLTFSTLTVSNMSPEDSSIYLCSVVETAYTEAFFGQGTRLTVV.

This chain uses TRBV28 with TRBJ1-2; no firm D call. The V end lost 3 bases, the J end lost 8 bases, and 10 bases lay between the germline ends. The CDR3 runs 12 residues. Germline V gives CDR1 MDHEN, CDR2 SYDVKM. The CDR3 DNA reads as TGTGCCAGCAGTTTTGGGGAGGGCGGCTACACCTTC. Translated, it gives CASSFGEGGYTF.

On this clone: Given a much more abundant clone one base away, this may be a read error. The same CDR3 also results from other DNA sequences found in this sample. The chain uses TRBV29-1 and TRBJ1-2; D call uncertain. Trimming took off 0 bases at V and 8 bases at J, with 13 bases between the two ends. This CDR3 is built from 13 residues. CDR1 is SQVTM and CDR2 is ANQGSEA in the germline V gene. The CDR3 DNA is TGCAGCGTTGAAGATTCCGGGGTTGACGGCTACACCTTC. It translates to CSVEDSGVDGYTF.

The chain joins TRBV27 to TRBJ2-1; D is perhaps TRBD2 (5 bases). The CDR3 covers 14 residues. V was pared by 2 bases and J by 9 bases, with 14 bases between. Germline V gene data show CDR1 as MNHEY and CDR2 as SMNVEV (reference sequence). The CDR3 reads CASSLLPSSGEQFF. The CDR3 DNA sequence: TGTGCCAGCAGTTTACTTCCTAGCTCAGGTGAGCAGTTCTTC.

The CDR3, as DNA: TGTGCCAGCAGCTTAACCAGGGACGGTAATTCACCCCTCCACTTT. This translates into CASSLTRDGNSPLHF. The chain combines TRBV7-3 with TRBJ1-6; perhaps TRBD1 as D (5 bases). The CDR3 totals 15 residues. Germline V lookup: CDR1 SGHTA, CDR2 FQGTGA. V was clipped by 0 bases and J by 6 bases, with 9 bases between them.

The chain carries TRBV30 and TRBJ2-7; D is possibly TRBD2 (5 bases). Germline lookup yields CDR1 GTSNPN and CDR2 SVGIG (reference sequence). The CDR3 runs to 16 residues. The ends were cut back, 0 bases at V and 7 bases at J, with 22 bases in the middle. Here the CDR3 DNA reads TGTGCCTGGAGTGTAAGTCGGCTAGCCCTCCATGTGGAGCAGTACTTC. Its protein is CAWSVSRLALHVEQYF.

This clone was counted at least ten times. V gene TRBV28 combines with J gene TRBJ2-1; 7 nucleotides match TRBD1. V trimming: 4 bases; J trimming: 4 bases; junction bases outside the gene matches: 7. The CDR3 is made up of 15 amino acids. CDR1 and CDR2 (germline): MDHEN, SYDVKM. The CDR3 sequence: CASSSPSGQYNEQFF. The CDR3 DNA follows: TGTGCCAGCAGTTCACCTTCGGGACAGTACAATGAGCAGTTCTTC. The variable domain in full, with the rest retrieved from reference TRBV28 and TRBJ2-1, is DVKVTQSSRYLVKRTGEKVFLECVQDMDHENMFWYRQDPGLGLRLIYFSYDVKMKEKGDIPEGYSVSREKKERFSLILESASTNQTSMYLCASSSPSGQYNEQFFGPGTRLTVL.

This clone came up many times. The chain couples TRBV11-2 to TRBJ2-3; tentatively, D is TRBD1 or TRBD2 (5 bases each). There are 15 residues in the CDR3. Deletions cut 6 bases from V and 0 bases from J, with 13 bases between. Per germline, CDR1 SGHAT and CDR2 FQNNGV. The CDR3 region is CASSPGGRSTDTQYF. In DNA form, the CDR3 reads TGTGCCAGCAGTCCTGGGGGACGTAGCACAGATACGCAGTATTTT.

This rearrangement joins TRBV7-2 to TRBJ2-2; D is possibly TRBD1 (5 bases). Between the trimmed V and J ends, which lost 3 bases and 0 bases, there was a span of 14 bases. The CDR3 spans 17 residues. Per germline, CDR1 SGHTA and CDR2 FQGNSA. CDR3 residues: CASSFAPRAANTGELFF. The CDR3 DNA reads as TGTGCCAGCAGCTTCGCCCCCAGGGCCGCGAACACCGGGGAGCTGTTTTTT.

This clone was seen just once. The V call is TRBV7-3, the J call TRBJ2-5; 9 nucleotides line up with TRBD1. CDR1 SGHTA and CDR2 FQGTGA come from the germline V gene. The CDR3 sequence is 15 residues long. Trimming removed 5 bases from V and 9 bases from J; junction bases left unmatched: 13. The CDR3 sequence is CASSPTGGAQFPQYF. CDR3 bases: TGTGCCAGCAGCCCAACAGGGGGCGCCCAGTTCCCCCAGTACTTC.

CDR3 nucleotide sequence: TGTGCCAGCAGCGTAGTGGGGGTTTCCGAGCAGTACTTC. Translated, it gives CASSVVGVSEQYF. The chain employs TRBV9 and TRBJ2-7; D tentatively reads TRBD1 or TRBD2 (5 bases each). This CDR3 has 13 residues. The germline V and J ends were trimmed by 0 bases and 6 bases, with 10 bases remaining between them. Germline V gene data show CDR1 as SGDLS and CDR2 as YYNGEE.

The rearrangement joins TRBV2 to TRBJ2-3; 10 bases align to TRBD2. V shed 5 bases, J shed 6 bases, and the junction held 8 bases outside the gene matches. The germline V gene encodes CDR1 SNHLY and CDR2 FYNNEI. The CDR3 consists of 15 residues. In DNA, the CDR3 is TGTGCCAGCAGTCCACTAGCGGGGAGACTGGATACGCAGTATTTT. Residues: CASSPLAGRLDTQYF.

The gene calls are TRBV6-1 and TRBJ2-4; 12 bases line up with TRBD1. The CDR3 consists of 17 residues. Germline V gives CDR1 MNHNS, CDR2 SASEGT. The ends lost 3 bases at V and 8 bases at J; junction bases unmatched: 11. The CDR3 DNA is TGTGCCAGCAGTGAGCCCCCCGGGACAGGGGGCGGGGACATTCAGTACTTC. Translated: CASSEPPGTGGGDIQYF.

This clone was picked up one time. CDR3 nucleotides: TGCGCCAGCAGTGCAATCAGCACCTACGAGCAGTACTTC. Translated, it gives CASSAISTYEQYF. The chain is built from TRBV10-2 and TRBJ2-7, with unresolved D. The CDR3 loop spans 13 amino acids. Trimming pared 4 bases from V and 2 bases from J, leaving 9 bases between. Per germline, CDR1 WSHSY and CDR2 SAAADI.

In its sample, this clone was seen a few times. The CDR3 bases are TGTGCCAGCAGCTTACTTAGAAACACTGAAGCTTTCTTT. Its protein is CASSLLRNTEAFF. The rearrangement joins TRBV11-1 to TRBJ1-1, with no clear D. CDR3 size: 13 residues. The V end lost 2 bases, the J end lost 2 bases, and 6 bases lay between the germline ends. Germline V gives CDR1 SGHAT, CDR2 FQDESV (reference sequence).

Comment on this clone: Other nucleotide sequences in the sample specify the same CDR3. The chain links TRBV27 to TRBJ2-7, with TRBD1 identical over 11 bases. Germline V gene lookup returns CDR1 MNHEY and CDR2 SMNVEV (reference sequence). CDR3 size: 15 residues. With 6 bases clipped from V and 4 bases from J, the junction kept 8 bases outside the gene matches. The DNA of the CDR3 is TGTGCCAGCAGCCGGACAGGGGGCCCCGGGTACGAGCAGTACTTC. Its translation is CASSRTGGPGYEQYF.

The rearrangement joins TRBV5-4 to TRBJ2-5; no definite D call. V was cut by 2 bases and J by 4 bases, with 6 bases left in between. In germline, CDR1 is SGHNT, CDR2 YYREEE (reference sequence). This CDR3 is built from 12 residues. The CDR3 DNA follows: TGTGCCAGCAGCTTCGATACAGAGACCCAGTACTTC. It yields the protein CASSFDTETQYF.

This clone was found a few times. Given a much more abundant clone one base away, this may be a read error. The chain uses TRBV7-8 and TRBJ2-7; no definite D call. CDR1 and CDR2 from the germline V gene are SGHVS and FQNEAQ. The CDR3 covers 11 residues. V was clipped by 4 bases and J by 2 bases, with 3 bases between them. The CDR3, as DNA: TGTGCCAGCAGCTCAGCCTACGAGCAGTACTTC. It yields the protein CASSSAYEQYF.

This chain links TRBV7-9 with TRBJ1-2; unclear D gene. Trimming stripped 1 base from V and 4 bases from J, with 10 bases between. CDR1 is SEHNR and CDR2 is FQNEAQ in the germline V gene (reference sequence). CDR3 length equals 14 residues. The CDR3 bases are TGTGCCAGCAGCTTAGGAGCAGGAGTCTATGGCTACACCTTC. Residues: CASSLGAGVYGYTF.

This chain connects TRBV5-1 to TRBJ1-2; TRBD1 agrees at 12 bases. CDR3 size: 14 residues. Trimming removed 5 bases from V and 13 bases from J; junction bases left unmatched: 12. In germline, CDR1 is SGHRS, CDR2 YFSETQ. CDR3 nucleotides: TGCGCCAGCAGAAACGGGACAGGGGGCTTCTCGGGCACCTTC. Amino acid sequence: CASRNGTGGFSGTF.

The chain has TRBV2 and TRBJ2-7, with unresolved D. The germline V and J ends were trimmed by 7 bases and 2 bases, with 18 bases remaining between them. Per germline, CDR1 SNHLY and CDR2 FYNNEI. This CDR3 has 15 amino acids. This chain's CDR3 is CASIWGPSLTYEQYF. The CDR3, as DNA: TGTGCCAGCATCTGGGGTCCTTCCCTAACCTACGAGCAGTACTTC.

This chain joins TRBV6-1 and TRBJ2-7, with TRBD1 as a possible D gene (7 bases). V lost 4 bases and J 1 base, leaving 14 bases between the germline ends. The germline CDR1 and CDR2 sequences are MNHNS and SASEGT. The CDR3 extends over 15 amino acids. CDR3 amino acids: CASSGRQGLSYEQYF. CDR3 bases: TGTGCCAGCAGTGGAAGACAGGGACTTTCCTACGAGCAGTACTTC.

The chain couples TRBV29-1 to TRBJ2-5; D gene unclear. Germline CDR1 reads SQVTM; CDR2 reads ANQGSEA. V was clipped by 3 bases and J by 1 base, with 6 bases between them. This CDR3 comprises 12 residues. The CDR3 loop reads CSVDPSQETQYF. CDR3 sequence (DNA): TGCAGCGTTGATCCGTCCCAAGAGACCCAGTACTTC.

CDR3 DNA sequence: TGTGCCAGCAGCTTACCGGGTGCAGATACGCAGTATTTT. Translated, it gives CASSLPGADTQYF. This chain connects TRBV7-9 to TRBJ2-3; D call uncertain. The germline gives CDR1 SEHNR, CDR2 FQNEAQ (reference sequence). Between the trimmed V and J ends, which lost 2 bases and 4 bases, there was a span of 7 bases. This CDR3 spans 13 amino acids.

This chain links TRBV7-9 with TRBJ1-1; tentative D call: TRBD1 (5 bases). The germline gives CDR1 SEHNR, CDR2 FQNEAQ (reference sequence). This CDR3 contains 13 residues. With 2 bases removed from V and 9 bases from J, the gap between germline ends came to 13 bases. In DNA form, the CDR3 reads TGTGCCAGCAGCTTATGGCAGAGGGGCCAAGCTTTCTTT. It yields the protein CASSLWQRGQAFF.

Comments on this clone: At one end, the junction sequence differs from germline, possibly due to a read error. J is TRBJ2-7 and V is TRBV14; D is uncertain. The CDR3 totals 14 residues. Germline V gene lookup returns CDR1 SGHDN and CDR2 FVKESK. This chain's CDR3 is CASSQAYAGAGQYF. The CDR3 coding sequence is TGTGCCAGCAGTCAAGCCTACGCCGGCGCTGGGCAGTACTTC.

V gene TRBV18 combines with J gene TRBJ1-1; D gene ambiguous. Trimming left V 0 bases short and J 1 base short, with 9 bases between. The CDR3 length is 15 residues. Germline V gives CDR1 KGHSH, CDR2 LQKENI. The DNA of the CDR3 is TGTGCCAGCTCACCACCGAGGGCTCCGAACACTGAAGCTTTCTTT. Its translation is CASSPPRAPNTEAFF.